One sample yielded the 9 T cell receptor beta chains listed below, sequenced in a study of blood T cell repertoires in COVID-19. The repertoire was sequenced with immunoSEQ multiplex PCR; TCRdb's copy has only in-frame clones and lacks some. The sample shows about 260,000 clones, 70% to 90% of them seen only once. The specimen sequenced was peripheral blood. The receptors were gathered from a man aged 55 to 69 who had recovered from COVID-19.

A single count supports this clone. CDR3 region: CASSLTSVSTDTQYF. CDR3 sequence (DNA): TGTGCCAGCTCACTCACTAGCGTTAGTACAGATACGCAGTATTTT. The gene calls are TRBV18 and TRBJ2-3; TRBD2 matches 7 bases. Trimming removed 4 bases from V and 3 bases from J; junction bases left unmatched: 7. CDR3 length: 15 amino acids. In germline, CDR1 is KGHSH, CDR2 LQKENI.

The rearrangement links TRBV5-1 to TRBJ2-7, with TRBD2 matching over 8 bases. The V gene's germline CDR1 is SGHRS and CDR2 YFSETQ. The V gene end was trimmed by 4 bases and the J gene end by 2 bases; junction bases not matched to a gene: 11. The CDR3 sequence is 16 residues long. DNA for the CDR3: TGCGCCAGCAGCGAACCTAAACTAGCGGAGACCTACGAGCAGTACTTC. The encoded protein is CASSEPKLAETYEQYF.

V is TRBV4-1 and J is TRBJ1-3; TRBD1 agrees at 10 bases. In germline, CDR1 is MGHRA, CDR2 YSYEKL. The CDR3 extends over 16 amino acids. The J segment lost 2 bases and the V segment lost 1 base, leaving 2 bases of the junction unmatched. The CDR3 here is CASSQAGTGAGNTIYF. The CDR3 bases are TGCGCCAGCAGCCAAGCCGGGACAGGGGCTGGAAACACCATATATTTT.

V usage is TRBV6-6 and J usage is TRBJ2-2, with D tentatively TRBD1 (5 bases). In germline, CDR1 is MNHNY, CDR2 SVGAGI (reference sequence). V dropped 6 bases and J dropped 2 bases, with 7 bases sitting between them. This CDR3 spans 13 amino acids. As DNA, the CDR3 is TGTGCCAGCAGAGACAGCAACACCGGGGAGCTGTTTTTT. This codes for CASRDSNTGELFF.

The chain combines TRBV4-1 with TRBJ2-4; 8 bases align to TRBD2. V shed 0 bases and J 4 bases; nucleotides not matched to a gene: 8. The germline V gene has CDR1 MGHRA and CDR2 YSYEKL. This CDR3 region has 17 residues. CDR3 coding DNA: TGCGCCAGCAGCCAAGATGTCCTAGCGGGCGGGAAAAACATTCAGTACTTC. Amino acids: CASSQDVLAGGKNIQYF.

The rearrangement joins TRBV6-6 to TRBJ2-3; 9 bases align to TRBD1. This CDR3 has 15 amino acids. Germline V gives CDR1 MNHNY, CDR2 SVGAGI (reference sequence). Losses at the gene ends were 6 bases for V and 7 bases for J; bases not matched to a gene: 11. CDR3 in amino acids: CASRVPGQGHHTQYF. For the CDR3, the DNA is TGTGCCAGCAGAGTCCCGGGACAGGGACATCATACGCAGTATTTT.

The chain couples TRBV27 to TRBJ2-7; the D gene is possibly TRBD1 (6 bases). The V and J ends lost 2 bases and 5 bases respectively, with 13 bases between them. CDR3 length equals 14 residues. Germline V CDR1 and CDR2: MNHEY, SMNVEV (reference sequence). The CDR3 region is CASSLPGTSDEQYF. CDR3 nucleotide sequence: TGTGCCAGCAGTTTACCGGGGACATCCGACGAGCAGTACTTC.

This clone was seen only once. V is TRBV6-5 and J is TRBJ2-7; tentatively, D is TRBD2 (5 bases). The CDR3 has 12 amino acids. Germline V gene sequence: CDR1 MNHEY, CDR2 SVGAGI. V lost 6 bases and J 1 base, leaving 7 bases between the germline ends. CDR3 protein: CASSSGSYEQYF. The CDR3 coding sequence is TGTGCCAGCAGCAGCGGATCCTACGAGCAGTACTTC.

The genes are TRBV27 and TRBJ2-1; 10 bases are a match to TRBD2. In germline, CDR1 is MNHEY, CDR2 SMNVEV (reference sequence). The CDR3 spans 15 residues. V was clipped by 7 bases and J by 6 bases; unmatched bases: 9. Written as DNA, the CDR3 is TGTGCCAGCACCTCCCGACTAGCGGGTAGCAATGAGCAGTTCTTC. Its protein is CASTSRLAGSNEQFF.